The present T cell receptor (beta chain) was sequenced within a study of cytotoxic CD8 clonotypes in ibrutinib-treated CLL. Target depth was 1 in 200,000 to 1 in 1 million T cells, about 10x per clonotype. Only in-frame clones appear in the TCRdb table, and some are missing; sequencing was by immunoSEQ multiplex PCR. The profile covers tens of thousands of clones, with almost 70% appearing a single time and about 13% taken by the ten largest. CDR1 is SGHDN and CDR2 is FVKESK in the germline V gene. With V trimmed by 1 base and J by 1 base, 10 bases remained unmatched. This CDR3 comprises 17 residues.

The sequence was collected from a human donor with chronic lymphocytic leukemia. The material was PBMCs, obtained after 12 months of ibrutinib treatment. The rearrangement uses TRBV14 and TRBJ2-7; 7 nucleotides line up with TRBD1. As DNA, the CDR3 is TGTGCCAGCAGCCAAGCGCCCCGGGACAGCGAATCCTACGAGCAGTACTTC. This encodes CASSQAPRDSESYEQYF.